A single sample is the source of the 12 T cell receptor beta chains below, sequenced in a study of cytomegalovirus exposure and HLA in healthy donors (dated by TCRdb to the late 2010s). Library method: the immunoSEQ multiplex PCR assay. For the multiplex PCR, a mixture combining 60 forward primers for TCR Vbeta segments and 13 reverse primers for TCR Jbeta segments was used. In its TCRdb copy, this immuneACCESS table keeps in-frame sequences only and misses some clones. Where compared with another copy, unresolved V genes explain less than half of these, and the others have no known cause. The sample contains roughly 150,000 clones, around 80% of them found a single time. Approximately 1.5% of the sample comes from the top ten. Sequencing input: PBMCs. These TCRs come from a male donor in good health and CMV-seronegative.

The J gene is TRBJ1-1, the V gene TRBV5-5, with D unresolved. The CDR3 is 13 amino acids. Germline CDR1 and CDR2: SGHKS and YYEKEE (reference sequence). V lost 4 bases to trimming and J lost 5 bases, with 12 bases between them. CDR3 sequence (DNA): TGTGCCAGCAGCCTTTATTCTGAGACTGAAGCTTTCTTT. Protein: CASSLYSETEAFF.

The J gene is TRBJ1-2, the V gene TRBV9; TRBD1 aligns across 8 bases. The germline V gene encodes CDR1 SGDLS and CDR2 YYNGEE. The V segment lost 0 bases and the J segment 4 bases; nucleotides outside the gene matches: 5. This CDR3 region has 15 residues. Written as DNA, the CDR3 is TGTGCCAGCAGCGTAGTGGCAGGGGGCGCCTATGGCTACACCTTC. Translation: CASSVVAGGAYGYTF.

As concerns this clone: This sample includes further DNA sequences coding for the same CDR3. The genes are TRBV5-1 and TRBJ2-5; TRBD2 matches 9 bases. Germline V CDR1 and CDR2: SGHRS, YFSETQ. V lost 4 bases and J lost 2; bases outside the gene matches: 3. CDR3 length equals 14 residues. The CDR3 bases are TGCGCCAGCAGCGCAACTAGCGGGCAAGAGACCCAGTACTTC. The encoded protein is CASSATSGQETQYF.

The rearrangement links TRBV28 to TRBJ2-3, with D possibly being TRBD1 (5 bases). V was clipped by 2 bases and J by 0 bases, with 18 bases between them. This CDR3 spans 18 amino acids. Germline CDR1 MDHEN, CDR2 SYDVKM. CDR3 DNA sequence: TGTGCCAGCAGTTTACGTAATCAGGGAAGATATAGCACAGATACGCAGTATTTT. It is translated as CASSLRNQGRYSTDTQYF.

This sequence joins TRBV6-5 and TRBJ2-5; tentative D call: TRBD2 (6 bases). The V end was cut by 5 bases, the J end by 5 bases, with 6 bases between. Germline V gene sequence: CDR1 MNHEY, CDR2 SVGAGI. The CDR3 is 11 residues long. CDR3 amino acids: CASSTSETQYF. CDR3 nucleotide sequence: TGTGCCAGCAGTACTAGCGAGACCCAGTACTTC.

DNA for the CDR3: TGTGCCAGCAGCCATAACATGAACACTGAAGCTTTCTTT. Amino acid sequence: CASSHNMNTEAFF. This chain links TRBV7-2 with TRBJ1-1; D gene ambiguous. Germline values: CDR1 SGHTA, CDR2 FQGNSA. V was cut by 5 bases and J by 0 bases, with 7 bases left in between. The CDR3 consists of 13 residues.

The V call is TRBV9, the J call TRBJ1-6; 7 bases fit TRBD1. The trim removed 0 bases at V and 3 bases at J, leaving 6 bases unmatched. The CDR3 contains 17 residues. CDR1 SGDLS and CDR2 YYNGEE come from the germline V gene. The CDR3 DNA reads TGTGCCAGCAGCGTAGGTGGGACAGCGGACTATAATTCACCCCTCCACTTT. Encoded protein: CASSVGGTADYNSPLHF.

The V call is TRBV6-6, the J call TRBJ2-3, with 7 bases matching TRBD2. CDR3 length: 16 residues. V shed 6 bases, J shed 2 bases, and the junction held 11 bases outside the gene matches. Per germline, CDR1 MNHNY and CDR2 SVGAGI (reference sequence). The CDR3 DNA reads TGTGCCAGCAGAGCACGGGGGGACCTTTTCACAGATACGCAGTATTTT. Protein: CASRARGDLFTDTQYF.

The chain recombines TRBV19 with TRBJ2-3; TRBD1 matches 7 bases. The CDR3 sequence is 15 residues long. V shed 6 bases and J 1 base; nucleotides not matched to a gene: 7. Germline values: CDR1 LNHDA, CDR2 SQIVND (reference sequence). Written as DNA, the CDR3 is TGTGCCAGTAGGATCAGGGGGTTTGGCACAGATACGCAGTATTTT. Its translation: CASRIRGFGTDTQYF.

The chain joins TRBV28 to TRBJ1-6; TRBD1 is a possible D gene (5 bases). From germline, CDR1 is MDHEN and CDR2 SYDVKM. Deletions cut 6 bases from V and 2 bases from J, with 11 bases between. The CDR3 spans 15 residues. In DNA form, the CDR3 reads TGTGCCAGCAGCCCAGGGATCGCCTATAATTCACCCCTCCACTTT. It is translated as CASSPGIAYNSPLHF.

The rearrangement joins TRBV11-2 to TRBJ1-4, with 9 bases matching TRBD1. This CDR3 region has 16 residues. Germline V gene lookup returns CDR1 SGHAT and CDR2 FQNNGV. The V and J ends lost 4 bases and 9 bases, in that order; junction bases with no gene match: 12. The CDR3 DNA reads TGTGCCAGCAGCTCACAGATACAGGGGGCGGCGAAAAAACTGTTTTTT. Residues: CASSSQIQGAAKKLFF.

This chain joins TRBV9 and TRBJ2-5; D might be TRBD1 (7 bases). Germline-derived CDR1 and CDR2 are SGDLS and YYNGEE. The CDR3 runs to 16 residues. V was pared by 0 bases and J by 2 bases, with 14 bases between. The CDR3: CASSVEARGRQETQYF. The CDR3 DNA reads as TGTGCCAGCAGCGTAGAGGCCAGGGGGAGGCAAGAGACCCAGTACTTC.